This T cell receptor (beta chain) is drawn from a study of shared clonotypes between healthy human individuals. Study context: A donor's plate count was three for CD4 naive and three for CD4 memory; CD8 naive had two and CD8 memory one.

Assay used: immunoSEQ multiplex PCR; TCRdb lists only in-frame clones, some missing. This table has more than 2,000,000 clones, 90% to 95% appearing once. Looked up from germline, CDR1 is SNHLY and CDR2 is FYNNEI. This CDR3 has 14 residues. The V and J ends lost 5 bases and 6 bases respectively, with 11 bases between them. The chain recombines TRBV2 with TRBJ1-6, with unresolved D. The sample comprised naive CD4+ T cells sorted from blood. Specified subset: CD45RA+ positively selected. This clonotype was obtained from a man between 18 and 35 years old in good health. CDR3 region: CASSKSRGNSPLHF. In DNA form, the CDR3 reads TGTGCCAGCAGTAAGAGTCGAGGTAATTCACCCCTCCACTTT. The whole variable domain, remainder taken from reference TRBV2 and TRBJ1-6, is EPEVTQTPSHQVTQMGQEVILRCVPISNHLYFYWYRQILGQKVEFLVSFYNNEISEKSEIFDDQFSVERPDGSNFTLKIRSTKLEDSAMYFCASSKSRGNSPLHFGNGTRLTVT.